This is a list of T cell receptor beta chains from one sample in a study of blood T cell repertoires in COVID-19. The assay was immunoSEQ multiplex PCR, and TCRdb's table has in-frame clones only and misses some. The data show hundreds of thousands of clones, just under 90% seen once. The sequenced material came from PBMCs or T cells enriched from blood (not recorded which). These TCRs come from a woman aged 45-65 years who had been exposed to COVID-19. Each CDR3 is given with its conserved first and last residue. The D gene is left open where the match is weak. Clone size, where shown, is once, few, many, or a class for clones that have expanded.

DNA: TGTGCCACCAGTGATCCCGGACTAGCGGGGGGGGCGGATACGCAGTATTTT
CDR3: CATSDPGLAGGADTQYF
V: TRBV24-1
D: TRBD2
size: -
J: TRBJ2-3

DNA: TGCGCCAGCGGCGGACAAGCCTACGAGCAGTACTTC
CDR3: CASGGQAYEQYF
V: TRBV5-1
D: -
size: -
J: TRBJ2-7

DNA: TGTGCCAGCAGTAACCGACAGGGTCAGAGTGAAAAACTGTTTTTT
CDR3: CASSNRQGQSEKLFF
V: TRBV6-5
D: TRBD1
size: once
J: TRBJ1-4

DNA: TGTGCCAGCAGCTTTGGGGCAAGGCAGCCCCAGCATTTT
CDR3: CASSFGARQPQHF
V: TRBV7-2
D: -
size: -
J: TRBJ1-5

DNA: TGTGCCAGCAGCTCTCAGGGGGCTTCTTCCTACGAGCAGTACTTC
CDR3: CASSSQGASSYEQYF
V: TRBV7-8
D: TRBD1
size: -
J: TRBJ2-7

DNA: TGTGCCAGTAGTATCAGGACAGACACAGATACGCAGTATTTT
CDR3: CASSIRTDTDTQYF
V: TRBV19
D: -
size: -
J: TRBJ2-3

DNA: TGTGCCATCAGTAAACTCACAGGGGCATCCTCCTCCTACGAGCAGTACTTC
CDR3: CAISKLTGASSSYEQYF
V: TRBV10-3
D: TRBD1
size: -
J: TRBJ2-7

DNA: TGTGCCAGCAGTCCAATCGGGCAGGGGAGCACTGGAAACACCATATATTTT
CDR3: CASSPIGQGSTGNTIYF
V: TRBV5-6
D: -
size: -
J: TRBJ1-3

DNA: TGTGCCAGCAGTGAATGGGAACAGGGGAAAGCTTTCTTT
CDR3: CASSEWEQGKAFF
V: TRBV6-1
D: TRBD1
size: -
J: TRBJ1-1

DNA: TGTGCCAGCTCACCACAAAAACAGGGCATGAACACTGAAGCTTTCTTT
CDR3: CASSPQKQGMNTEAFF
V: TRBV18
D: -
size: -
J: TRBJ1-1

DNA: TGTGCCAGCAGTTACTCGCTAGACCGAAATAAACTGTTTTTT
CDR3: CASSYSLDRNKLFF
V: TRBV6-5
D: -
size: -
J: TRBJ1-4

DNA: TGCGCCAGCAGCAAGACAGGAGTTAATGAAAAACTGTTTTTT
CDR3: CASSKTGVNEKLFF
V: TRBV5-1
D: -
size: -
J: TRBJ1-4

DNA: TGTGCCTGGAGTGCCCGCAGGGATAATCAGCCCCAGCATTTT
CDR3: CAWSARRDNQPQHF
V: TRBV30
D: -
size: -
J: TRBJ1-5

DNA: TGTGCCAGCAGATACGGGACAGGGCTCACTGAAGCTTTCTTT
CDR3: CASRYGTGLTEAFF
V: TRBV6-5
D: TRBD1
size: -
J: TRBJ1-1

DNA: TGTGCCAGCAGTGATCCCCCGGGGACCCAGTACTTC
CDR3: CASSDPPGTQYF
V: TRBV2
D: -
size: -
J: TRBJ2-5

DNA: TGTGCCTGGGCACAATACAATGAGCAGTTCTTC
CDR3: CAWAQYNEQFF
V: TRBV30
D: -
size: -
J: TRBJ2-1

DNA: TGTGCCAGCAGTGAAAACACAGGGGTCGGGGAGCTGTTTTTT
CDR3: CASSENTGVGELFF
V: TRBV6-4
D: TRBD1
size: -
J: TRBJ2-2

DNA: TGTGCCAGCAGTGACTCGTTGGCTTTCTCCTACAATGAGCAGTTCTTC
CDR3: CASSDSLAFSYNEQFF
V: TRBV6-4
D: -
size: -
J: TRBJ2-1

DNA: TGTGCCAGCAGCTTTGTAGGGGGCTTGGCCAAAAACATTCAGTACTTC
CDR3: CASSFVGGLAKNIQYF
V: TRBV5-6
D: TRBD1
size: -
J: TRBJ2-4

DNA: TGTGCCAGCAGTTTATCGACGGGGTTGATACATCCCGGGGAGCTGTTTTTT
CDR3: CASSLSTGLIHPGELFF
V: TRBV27
D: -
size: -
J: TRBJ2-2

DNA: TGTGCCAGCAGCTTCTTTGTAGCCGGGGAGCTGTTTTTT
CDR3: CASSFFVAGELFF
V: TRBV5-6
D: -
size: -
J: TRBJ2-2

DNA: TGTGCCACCAGCAGAGGGCGGGAAGGGGATCAGCCCCAGCATTTT
CDR3: CATSRGREGDQPQHF
V: TRBV15
D: -
size: -
J: TRBJ1-5

DNA: TGTGCCAGCAGCTTATCCCAGGGATATGTTGGAGAGACCCAGTACTTC
CDR3: CASSLSQGYVGETQYF
V: TRBV7-9
D: -
size: -
J: TRBJ2-5

DNA: TGTGCCAGCAGCCAAGCGAGACAGACCGGGGAGCTGTTTTTT
CDR3: CASSQARQTGELFF
V: TRBV3-1/TRBV3-2
D: -
size: -
J: TRBJ2-2

DNA: TGTGCCAGCAGTGACCCGGGACAGGGGACCTACAATGAGCAGTTCTTC
CDR3: CASSDPGQGTYNEQFF
V: TRBV25-1
D: TRBD1
size: once
J: TRBJ2-1

DNA: TGTGCCAGCAGCCAGGATGGCCGGGGGGATGAGCAGTTCTTC
CDR3: CASSQDGRGDEQFF
V: TRBV2
D: TRBD2
size: -
J: TRBJ2-1